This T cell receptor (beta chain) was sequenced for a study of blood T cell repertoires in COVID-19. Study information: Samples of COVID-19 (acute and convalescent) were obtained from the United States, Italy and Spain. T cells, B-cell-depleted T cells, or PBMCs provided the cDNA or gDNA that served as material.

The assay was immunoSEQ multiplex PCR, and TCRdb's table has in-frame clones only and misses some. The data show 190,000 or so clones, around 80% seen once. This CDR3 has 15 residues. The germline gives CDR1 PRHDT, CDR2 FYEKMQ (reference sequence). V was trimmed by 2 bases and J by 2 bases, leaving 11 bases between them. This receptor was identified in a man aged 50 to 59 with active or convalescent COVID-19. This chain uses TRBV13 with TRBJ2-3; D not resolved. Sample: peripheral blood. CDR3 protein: CASSLPAESTDTQYF. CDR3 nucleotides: TGTGCCAGCAGCTTACCGGCGGAGTCCACAGATACGCAGTATTTT. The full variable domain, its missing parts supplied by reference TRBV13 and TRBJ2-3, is AAGVIQSPRHLIKEKRETATLKCYPIPRHDTVYWYQQGPGQDPQFLISFYEKMQSDKGSIPDRFSAQQFSDYHSELNMSSLELGDSALYFCASSLPAESTDTQYFGPGTRLTVL.